A single sample is the source of the 11 T cell receptor beta chains below, sequenced in a study of T cells in Graves' hyperthyroidism and ophthalmopathy. Amplified TCR beta CDR3 regions came from RNA transcripts. The HTBI primer set was used in a first-round RT-PCR of the TCR CDR3. MiXCR, applied by TCRdb to the multiplex PCR reads, yields one record per CDR3 protein. The data contain 300,000 to 500,000 distinct CDR3 sequences, 15% of them singletons. The sequencing input was blood. These receptors were taken from a woman in her twenties or thirties with Graves' hyperthyroidism.

This clonotype was observed at least ten times. V and J are TRBV2 and TRBJ2-7; perhaps TRBD2 as D (5 bases). The CDR3 spans 12 residues. The germline V gene encodes CDR1 SNHLY and CDR2 FYNNEI. Trimming removed 8 bases from V and 4 bases from J, with 12 bases in between. CDR3: CASHRSGYEQYF. The DNA of the CDR3 is TGTGCCAGCCACCGGAGCGGTTACGAGCAGTACTTC.

Notes on this clonotype: It may be a read error: a sequence one base away is much more abundant. The rearrangement joins TRBV7-2 to TRBJ1-1; D unresolved. The CDR3 is made up of 14 amino acids. V was shortened by 4 bases and J by 4 bases, with 13 bases between the two germline ends. Germline lookup yields CDR1 SGHTA and CDR2 FQGNSA. CDR3 nucleotide sequence: TGTGCCAGCAGCTCAGCCAGTTTCGGCACTGAAGCTTTCTTT. Translated, it gives CASSSASFGTEAFF.

This clonotype was seen many times. The chain employs TRBV12-3 or TRBV12-4 and TRBJ2-3, with D possibly being TRBD2 (6 bases). Trimming cost V 8 bases and J 4 bases, with 16 bases left between them. This CDR3 has 14 residues. The CDR3 sequence is CASATLREADTQYF. DNA of the CDR3: TGTGCCAGCGCGACTTTGCGGGAAGCAGATACGCAGTATTTT.

The chain links TRBV29-1 to TRBJ2-7; maybe TRBD1 (7 bases). The CDR3 length is 12 residues. V lost 6 bases and J 2 bases, leaving 11 bases between the germline ends. CDR1 and CDR2 (germline): SQVTM, ANQGSEA. For the CDR3, the DNA is TGCAGCGTCAGGGGGGAGACCTACGAGCAGTACTTC. Residues: CSVRGETYEQYF.

This clonotype was seen a handful of times. This chain links TRBV6-2 or TRBV6-3 with TRBJ2-1, with TRBD1 matching over 10 bases. Germline CDR1 reads MNHEY; CDR2 reads SVGEGT. Trimming removed 6 bases from V and 4 bases from J; junction bases left unmatched: 6. The CDR3 is 15 residues long. The CDR3 nucleotides read TGTGCCAGCAGCGCCGGGACAGGGGTTTACAATGAGCAGTTCTTC. Translation gives CASSAGTGVYNEQFF.

This clonotype was counted only a few times. The chain uses TRBV29-1 and TRBJ2-1; D is undetermined. The V end lost 5 bases, the J end lost 4 bases, and 9 bases lay between the germline ends. The CDR3 sequence is 12 residues long. CDR1 is SQVTM and CDR2 is ANQGSEA in the germline V gene. The DNA of the CDR3 is TGCAGCGTTATACTGTGGTACAATGAGCAGTTCTTC. It translates to CSVILWYNEQFF.

The sample holds a few counts of this clonotype. This chain uses TRBV6-5 with TRBJ2-5; D may be TRBD1 (7 bases). CDR1 is MNHEY and CDR2 is SVGAGI in the germline V gene. CDR3 length: 15 residues. Trimming removed 2 bases from V and 4 bases from J, with 14 bases in between. The CDR3 loop reads CASSYGQGGRETQYF. CDR3 sequence (DNA): TGTGCCAGCAGTTACGGGCAGGGGGGTAGAGAGACCCAGTACTTC.

The chain couples TRBV2 to TRBJ2-7, with 9 bases matching TRBD2. The CDR3 sequence is 10 residues long. CDR1 is SNHLY, CDR2 FYNNEI, per germline. Trimming at V came to 6 bases and at J to 9 bases, leaving 0 bases not matched to a gene. This CDR3 is CASRREGQYF. CDR3 in DNA: TGTGCCAGCAGGCGGGAGGGGCAGTACTTC.

This clonotype was found a few times. The gene calls are TRBV20-1 and TRBJ2-3, with D possibly being TRBD1 (5 bases). The CDR3 length is 12 residues. Germline CDR1 and CDR2: DFQATT and SNEGSKA (reference sequence). The CDR3 coding sequence is TGCACCCCGACAGTAACACCAGATACGCAGTATTTT. Its protein product is CTPTVTPDTQYF.

Points on this clonotype: This may stem from a read error, because a much larger clone lies one nucleotide away. The chain has TRBV6-2 or TRBV6-3 and TRBJ2-5; perhaps TRBD1 as D (6 bases). This CDR3 contains 14 residues. The V gene lost 8 bases and the J gene lost 2 bases, with 15 bases spanning the gap. The germline V gene has CDR1 MNHEY and CDR2 SVGEGT. The CDR3 region has the DNA TGTGCCAGCGTCGGACAGAGATATCAAGAGACCCAGTACTTC. Translating it yields CASVGQRYQETQYF.

This clonotype was picked up many times. This chain joins TRBV3-1 and TRBJ1-2; D perhaps matches TRBD1 (6 bases). V was clipped by 1 base and J by 3 bases, with 12 bases between them. This CDR3 region has 15 residues. CDR1 is LGHDT, CDR2 YNNKEL, per germline (reference sequence). CDR3 DNA: TGTGCCAGCAGCCAAGGTACAGGGAGCGACTATGGCTACACCTTC. Its protein product is CASSQGTGSDYGYTF.